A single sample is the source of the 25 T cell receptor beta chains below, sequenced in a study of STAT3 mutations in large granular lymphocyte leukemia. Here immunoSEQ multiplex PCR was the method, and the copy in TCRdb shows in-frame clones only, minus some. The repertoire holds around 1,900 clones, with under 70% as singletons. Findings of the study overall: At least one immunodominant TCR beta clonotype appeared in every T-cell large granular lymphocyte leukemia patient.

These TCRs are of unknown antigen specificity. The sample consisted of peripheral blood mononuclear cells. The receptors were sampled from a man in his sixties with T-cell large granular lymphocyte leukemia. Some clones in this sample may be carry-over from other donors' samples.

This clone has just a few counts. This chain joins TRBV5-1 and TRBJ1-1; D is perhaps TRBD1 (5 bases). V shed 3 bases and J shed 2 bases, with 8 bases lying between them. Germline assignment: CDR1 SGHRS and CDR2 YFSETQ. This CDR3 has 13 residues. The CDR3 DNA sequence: TGCGCCAGCAGCTCGCAGGGAAACACTGAAGCTTTCTTT. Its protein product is CASSSQGNTEAFF. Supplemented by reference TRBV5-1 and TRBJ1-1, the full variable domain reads KAGVTQTPRYLIKTRGQQVTLSCSPISGHRSVSWYQQTPGQGLQFLFEYFSETQRNKGNFPGRFSGRQFSNSRSEMNVSTLELGDSALYLCASSSQGNTEAFFGQGTRLTVV.

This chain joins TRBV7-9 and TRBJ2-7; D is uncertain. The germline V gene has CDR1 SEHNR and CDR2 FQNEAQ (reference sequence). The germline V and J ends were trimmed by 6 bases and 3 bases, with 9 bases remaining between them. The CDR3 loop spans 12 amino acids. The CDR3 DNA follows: TGTGCCAGCAGGTCTTGGGGCTACGAGCAGTACTTC. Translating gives CASRSWGYEQYF.

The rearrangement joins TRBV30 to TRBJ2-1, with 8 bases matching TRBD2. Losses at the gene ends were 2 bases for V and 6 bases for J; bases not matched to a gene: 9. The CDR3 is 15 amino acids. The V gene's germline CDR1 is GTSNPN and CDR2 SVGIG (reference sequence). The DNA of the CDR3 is TGTGCCTGGAGTTGGCCGGGACTAGTGCGCAATGAGCAGTTCTTC. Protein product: CAWSWPGLVRNEQFF.

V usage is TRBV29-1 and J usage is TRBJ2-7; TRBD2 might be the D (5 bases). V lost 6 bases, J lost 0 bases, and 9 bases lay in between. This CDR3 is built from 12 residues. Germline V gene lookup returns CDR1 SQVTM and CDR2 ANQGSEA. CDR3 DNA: TGCAGCGTCAGACGGGACTCCTACGAGCAGTACTTC. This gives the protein CSVRRDSYEQYF.

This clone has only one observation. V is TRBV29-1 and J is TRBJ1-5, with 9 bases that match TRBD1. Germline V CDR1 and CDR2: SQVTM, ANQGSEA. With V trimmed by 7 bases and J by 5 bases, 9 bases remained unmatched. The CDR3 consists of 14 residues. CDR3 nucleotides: TGCAGCGCCATGACAGGGGGTATTGATCAGCCCCAGCATTTT. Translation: CSAMTGGIDQPQHF.

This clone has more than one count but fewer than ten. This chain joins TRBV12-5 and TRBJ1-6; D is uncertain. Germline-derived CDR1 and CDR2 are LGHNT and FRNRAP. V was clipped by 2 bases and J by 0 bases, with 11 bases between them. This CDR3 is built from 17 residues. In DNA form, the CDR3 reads TGTGCTAGTGGTTTGAGTCCTTCGAGCTCCTATAATTCACCCCTCCACTTT. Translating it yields CASGLSPSSSYNSPLHF.

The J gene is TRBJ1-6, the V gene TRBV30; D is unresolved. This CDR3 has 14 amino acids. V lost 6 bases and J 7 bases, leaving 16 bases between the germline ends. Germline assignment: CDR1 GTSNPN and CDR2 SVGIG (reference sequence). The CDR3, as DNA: TGTGCCTGTGGCCTGGTGCCAGCAAATTCACCCCTCCACTTT. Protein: CACGLVPANSPLHF.

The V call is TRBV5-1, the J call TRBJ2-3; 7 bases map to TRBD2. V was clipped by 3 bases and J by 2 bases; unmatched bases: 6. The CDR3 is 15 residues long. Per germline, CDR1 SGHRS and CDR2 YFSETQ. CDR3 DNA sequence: TGCGCCAGCAGCTCGGCTAGCGGAGACACAGATACGCAGTATTTT. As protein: CASSSASGDTDTQYF.

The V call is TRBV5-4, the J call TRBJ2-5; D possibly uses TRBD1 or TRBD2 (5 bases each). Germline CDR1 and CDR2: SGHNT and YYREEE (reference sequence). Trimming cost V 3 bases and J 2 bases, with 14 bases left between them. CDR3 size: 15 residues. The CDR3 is CASSSGQGVQETQYF. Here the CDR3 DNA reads TGTGCCAGCAGCTCGGGGCAGGGAGTTCAAGAGACCCAGTACTTC.

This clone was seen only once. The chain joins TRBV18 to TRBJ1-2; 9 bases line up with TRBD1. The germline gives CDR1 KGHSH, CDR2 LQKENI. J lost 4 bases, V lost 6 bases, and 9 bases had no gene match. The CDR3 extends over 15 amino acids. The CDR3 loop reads CASSPGQGPGYGYTF. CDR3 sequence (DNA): TGTGCCAGCTCGCCGGGACAGGGACCGGGCTATGGCTACACCTTC.

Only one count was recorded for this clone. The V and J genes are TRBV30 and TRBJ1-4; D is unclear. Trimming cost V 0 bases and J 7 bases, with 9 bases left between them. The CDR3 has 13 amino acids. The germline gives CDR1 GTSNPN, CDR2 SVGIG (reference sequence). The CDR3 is CAWSVHGSEKLFF. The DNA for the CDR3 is TGTGCCTGGAGTGTACACGGGAGTGAAAAACTGTTTTTT.

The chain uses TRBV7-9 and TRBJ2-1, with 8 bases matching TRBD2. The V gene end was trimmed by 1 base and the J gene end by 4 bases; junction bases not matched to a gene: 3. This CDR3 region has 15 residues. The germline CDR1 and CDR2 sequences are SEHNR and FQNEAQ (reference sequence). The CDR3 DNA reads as TGTGCCAGCAGCTTAGTTAGCGGGATTTACAATGAGCAGTTCTTC. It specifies CASSLVSGIYNEQFF.

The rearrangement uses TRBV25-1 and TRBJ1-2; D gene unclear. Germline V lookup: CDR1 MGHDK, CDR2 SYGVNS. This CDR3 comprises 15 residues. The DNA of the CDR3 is TGTGGGTTAGTCTCAGCCTTTTCAAGCCCTTTTGGCTACACCTTC. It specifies CGLVSAFSSPFGYTF.

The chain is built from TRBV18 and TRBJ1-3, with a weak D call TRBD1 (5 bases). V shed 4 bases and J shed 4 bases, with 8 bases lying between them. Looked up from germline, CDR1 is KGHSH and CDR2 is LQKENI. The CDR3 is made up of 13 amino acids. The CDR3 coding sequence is TGTGCCAGCTCACAGGGGTTCGGAAACACCATATATTTT. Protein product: CASSQGFGNTIYF.

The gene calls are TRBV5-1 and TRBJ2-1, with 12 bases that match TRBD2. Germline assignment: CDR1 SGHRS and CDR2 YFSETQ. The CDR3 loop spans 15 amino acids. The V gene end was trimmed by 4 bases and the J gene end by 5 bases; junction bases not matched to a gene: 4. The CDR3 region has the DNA TGCGCCAGCAGCCTCCGGACTAGCGGGGACAATGAGCAGTTCTTC. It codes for CASSLRTSGDNEQFF.

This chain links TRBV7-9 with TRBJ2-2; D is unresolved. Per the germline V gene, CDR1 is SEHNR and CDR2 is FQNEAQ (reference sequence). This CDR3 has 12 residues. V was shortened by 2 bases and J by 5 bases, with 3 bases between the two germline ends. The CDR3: CASSLKTGELFF. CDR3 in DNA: TGTGCCAGCAGCTTAAAGACCGGGGAGCTGTTTTTT.

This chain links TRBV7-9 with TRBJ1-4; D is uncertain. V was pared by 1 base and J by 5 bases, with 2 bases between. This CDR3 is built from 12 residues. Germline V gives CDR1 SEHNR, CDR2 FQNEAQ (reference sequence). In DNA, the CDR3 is TGTGCCAGCAGCTTAGTAAATGAAAAACTGTTTTTT. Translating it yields CASSLVNEKLFF.

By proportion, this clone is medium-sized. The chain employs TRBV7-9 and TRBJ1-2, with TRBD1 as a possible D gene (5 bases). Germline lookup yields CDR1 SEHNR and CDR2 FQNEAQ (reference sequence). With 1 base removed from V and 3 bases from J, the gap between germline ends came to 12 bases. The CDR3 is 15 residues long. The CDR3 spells CASSLVYRNDYGYTF. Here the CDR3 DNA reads TGTGCCAGCAGCTTAGTTTACAGGAATGACTATGGCTACACCTTC.

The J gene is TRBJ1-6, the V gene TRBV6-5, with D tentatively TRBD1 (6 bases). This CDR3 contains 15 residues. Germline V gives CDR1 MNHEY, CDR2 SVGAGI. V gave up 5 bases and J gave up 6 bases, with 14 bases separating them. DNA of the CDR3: TGTGCCAGCAGTAGGGAAGGGGGGGGTAATTCACCCCTCCACTTT. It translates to CASSREGGGNSPLHF.

The CDR3 loop reads CASKRGEGNEQFF. CDR3 DNA: TGCGCCAGCAAACGGGGGGAGGGCAATGAGCAGTTCTTC. The rearrangement uses TRBV5-1 and TRBJ2-1, with 7 bases that match TRBD2. The CDR3 has 13 residues. The germline V gene has CDR1 SGHRS and CDR2 YFSETQ. With V trimmed by 6 bases and J by 6 bases, 6 bases remained unmatched.

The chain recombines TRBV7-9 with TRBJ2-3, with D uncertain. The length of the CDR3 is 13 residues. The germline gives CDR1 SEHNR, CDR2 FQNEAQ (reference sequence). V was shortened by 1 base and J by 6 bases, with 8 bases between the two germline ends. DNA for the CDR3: TGTGCCAGCAGCTTAGATGCCGGGGATACGCAGTATTTT. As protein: CASSLDAGDTQYF. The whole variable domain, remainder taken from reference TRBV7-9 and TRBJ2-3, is DTGVSQNPRHKITKRGQNVTFRCDPISEHNRLYWYRQTLGQGPEFLTYFQNEAQLEKSRLLSDRFSAERPKGSFSTLEIQRTEQGDSAMYLCASSLDAGDTQYFGPGTRLTVL.

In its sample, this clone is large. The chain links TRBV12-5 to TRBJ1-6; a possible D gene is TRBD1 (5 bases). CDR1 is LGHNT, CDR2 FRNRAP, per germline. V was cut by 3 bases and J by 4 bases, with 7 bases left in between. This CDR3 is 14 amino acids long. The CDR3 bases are TGTGCTAGTGGTTTTCACAGGTATAATTCACCCCTCCACTTT. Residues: CASGFHRYNSPLHF.

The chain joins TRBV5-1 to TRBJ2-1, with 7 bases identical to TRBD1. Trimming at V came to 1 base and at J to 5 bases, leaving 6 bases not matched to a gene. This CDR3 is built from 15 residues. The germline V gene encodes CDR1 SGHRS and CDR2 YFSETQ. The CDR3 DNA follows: TGCGCCAGCAGCTTGACGGGACAGATAAACAATGAGCAGTTCTTC. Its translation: CASSLTGQINNEQFF.

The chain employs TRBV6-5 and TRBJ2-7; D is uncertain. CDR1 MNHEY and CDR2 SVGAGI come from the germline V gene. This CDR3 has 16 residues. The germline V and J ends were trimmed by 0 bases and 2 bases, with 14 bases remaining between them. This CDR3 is CASSYSGSGGPYEQYF. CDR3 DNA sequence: TGTGCCAGCAGTTACTCAGGGTCGGGTGGCCCCTACGAGCAGTACTTC.

This chain's CDR3 is CATGDGYTF. In DNA, the CDR3 is TGTGCCACAGGGGATGGCTACACCTTC. This chain links TRBV30 with TRBJ1-2, with 7 bases identical to TRBD1. In germline, CDR1 is GTSNPN, CDR2 SVGIG (reference sequence). Trimming cost V 8 bases and J 6 bases; bases outside gene matches: 0. The CDR3 consists of 9 residues.